This T cell receptor beta chain was sequenced during a study of T cell clonotyping in hematopoietic cell transplantation. Study in general: Recipient samples before transplant were obtained post-cytoreduction. Findings of the study overall: Graft donor and pretransplant recipient Inverse Simpson Index values predicted broader posttransplant TCR diversity.

Noted time point: recipient sample about 28 days before transplant, after cytoreduction. This table comes from immunoSEQ multiplex PCR, and its TCRdb copy is limited to in-frame clones, with some not included. This table has about 8,300 clones, around 85% appearing once. V was trimmed by 2 bases and J by 5 bases, leaving 7 bases between them. Germline V gives CDR1 SGDLS, CDR2 YYNGEE. This CDR3 region has 13 residues. A note on this clone: Its antigen remains unknown.

Sequencing was performed on peripheral blood mononuclear cells, taken before stem cell transplant. The receptor was derived from a man in his 60s with acute myeloid leukemia. Some clones in this sample may be carry-over from other donors' samples. V is TRBV9 and J is TRBJ2-2; D call uncertain. The CDR3 DNA follows: TGTGCCAGCAGCGTTGTCATAACCGGGGAGCTGTTTTTT. This translates into CASSVVITGELFF.